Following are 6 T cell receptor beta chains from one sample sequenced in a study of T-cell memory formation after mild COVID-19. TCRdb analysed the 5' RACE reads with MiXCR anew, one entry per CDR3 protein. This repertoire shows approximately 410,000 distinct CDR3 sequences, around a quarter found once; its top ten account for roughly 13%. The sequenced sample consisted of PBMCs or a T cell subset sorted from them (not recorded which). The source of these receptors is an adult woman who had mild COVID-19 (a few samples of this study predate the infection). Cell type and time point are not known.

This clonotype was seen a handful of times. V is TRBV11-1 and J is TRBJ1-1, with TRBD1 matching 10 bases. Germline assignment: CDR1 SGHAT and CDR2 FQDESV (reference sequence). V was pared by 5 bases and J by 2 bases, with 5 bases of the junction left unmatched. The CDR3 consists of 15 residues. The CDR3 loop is CASSGQGEANTEAFF. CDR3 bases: TGTGCCAGCAGCGGACAGGGGGAAGCAAACACTGAAGCTTTCTTT.

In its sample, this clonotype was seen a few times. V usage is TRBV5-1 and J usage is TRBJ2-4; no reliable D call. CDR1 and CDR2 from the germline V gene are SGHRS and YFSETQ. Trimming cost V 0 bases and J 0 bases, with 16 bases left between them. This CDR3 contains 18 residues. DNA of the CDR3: TGCGCCAGCAGCTTGGAAGTTGGCGACACCCTAGCCAAAAACATTCAGTACTTC. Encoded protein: CASSLEVGDTLAKNIQYF.

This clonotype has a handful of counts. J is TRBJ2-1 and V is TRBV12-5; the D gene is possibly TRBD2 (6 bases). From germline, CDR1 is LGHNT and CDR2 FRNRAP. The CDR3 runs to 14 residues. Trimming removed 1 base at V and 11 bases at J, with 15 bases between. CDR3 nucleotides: TGTGCTAGTGGTTTGGCAATGGGACTTTTTCAGCAGTTCTTC. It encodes CASGLAMGLFQQFF.

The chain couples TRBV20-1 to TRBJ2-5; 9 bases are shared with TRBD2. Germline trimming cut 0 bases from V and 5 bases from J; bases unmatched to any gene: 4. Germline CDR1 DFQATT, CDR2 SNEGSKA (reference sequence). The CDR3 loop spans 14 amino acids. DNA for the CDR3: TGCAGTGCTAGAGATCCCCTAGCGGGGGAGACCCAGTACTTC. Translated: CSARDPLAGETQYF.

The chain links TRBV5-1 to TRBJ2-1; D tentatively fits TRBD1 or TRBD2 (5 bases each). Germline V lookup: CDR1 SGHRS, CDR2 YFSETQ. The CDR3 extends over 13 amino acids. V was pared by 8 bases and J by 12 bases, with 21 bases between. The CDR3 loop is CASSRLGDGWQFF. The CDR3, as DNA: TGCGCCAGTTCGAGACTGGGGGACGGGTGGCAGTTCTTC.

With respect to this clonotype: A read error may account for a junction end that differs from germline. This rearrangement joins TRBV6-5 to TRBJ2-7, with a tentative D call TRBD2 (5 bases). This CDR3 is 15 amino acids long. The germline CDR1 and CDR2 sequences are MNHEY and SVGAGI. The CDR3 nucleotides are TGTGCCAGCAGTCCCCATGGGAGCAACCTCTACAAGCAGTACTTC. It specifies CASSPHGSNLYKQYF.